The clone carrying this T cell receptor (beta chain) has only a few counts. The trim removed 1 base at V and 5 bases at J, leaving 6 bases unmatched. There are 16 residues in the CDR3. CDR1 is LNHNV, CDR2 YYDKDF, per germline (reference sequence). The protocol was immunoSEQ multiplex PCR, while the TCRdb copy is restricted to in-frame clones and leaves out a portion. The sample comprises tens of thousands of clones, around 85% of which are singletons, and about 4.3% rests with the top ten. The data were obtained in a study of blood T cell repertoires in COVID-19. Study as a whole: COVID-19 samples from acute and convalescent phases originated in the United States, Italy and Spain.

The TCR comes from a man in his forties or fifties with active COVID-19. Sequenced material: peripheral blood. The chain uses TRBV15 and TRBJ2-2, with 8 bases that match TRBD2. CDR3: CATSRGPAGVTGELFF. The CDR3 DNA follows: TGTGCCACCAGCAGAGGCCCAGCGGGAGTAACCGGGGAGCTGTTTTTT. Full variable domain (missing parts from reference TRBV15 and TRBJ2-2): DAMVIQNPRYQVTQFGKPVTLSCSQTLNHNVMYWYQQKSSQAPKLLFHYYDKDFNNEADTPDNFQSRRPNTSFCFLDIRSPGLGDTAMYLCATSRGPAGVTGELFFGEGSRLTVL.